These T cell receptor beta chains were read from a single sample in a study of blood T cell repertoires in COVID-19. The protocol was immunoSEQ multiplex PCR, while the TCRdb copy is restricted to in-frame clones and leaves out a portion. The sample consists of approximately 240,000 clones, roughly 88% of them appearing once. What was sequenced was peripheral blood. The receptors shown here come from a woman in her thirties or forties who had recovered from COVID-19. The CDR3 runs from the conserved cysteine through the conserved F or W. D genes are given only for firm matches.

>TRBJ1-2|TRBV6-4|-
CASSADPGSGGYTF
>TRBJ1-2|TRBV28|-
CASNALPEGKWGYTF
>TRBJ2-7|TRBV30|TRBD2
CAWSGTSGKTFYEQYF
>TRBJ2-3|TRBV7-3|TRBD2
CASSPSGGSGTDTQYF
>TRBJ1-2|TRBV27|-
CASSSEGGGRGYGYTF
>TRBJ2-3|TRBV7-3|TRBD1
CASSPVQGSTDTQYF
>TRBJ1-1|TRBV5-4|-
CASSPAGGAWTEAFF
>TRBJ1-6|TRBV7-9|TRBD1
CASSSLPRDRYNSPLHF
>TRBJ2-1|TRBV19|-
CASSIRGFSAYNEQFF
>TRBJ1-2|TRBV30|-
CAWLNSPGILYGYTF
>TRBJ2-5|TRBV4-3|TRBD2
CASSHGLAEETQYF
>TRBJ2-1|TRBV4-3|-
CASSPVSSVYNEQFF
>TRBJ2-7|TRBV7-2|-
CASSLGGPGLSEQYF
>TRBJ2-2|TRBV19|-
CASSIDSRGSGELFF
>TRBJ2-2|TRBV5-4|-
CASRYAGDTGELFF
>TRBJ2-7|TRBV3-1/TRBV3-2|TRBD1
CASSLKGTGVDEQYF
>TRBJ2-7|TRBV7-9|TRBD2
CASSLGLAGGPISPYEQYF
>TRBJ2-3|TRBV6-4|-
CASSDSGLARGSDTQYF
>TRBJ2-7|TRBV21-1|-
CARTPPPEKQVPPYEQYF
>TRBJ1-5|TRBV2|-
CASRNGLLNQPQHF
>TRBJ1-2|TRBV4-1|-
CASSQDRNLHYGYTF
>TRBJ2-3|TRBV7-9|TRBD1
CASSSRTGGPTQYF
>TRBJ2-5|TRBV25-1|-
CASSWSGETQYF
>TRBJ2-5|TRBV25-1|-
CASSGGGRAKLETQYF
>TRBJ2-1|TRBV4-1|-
CASSQEPGSYNEQFF
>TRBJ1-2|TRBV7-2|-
CASSLEQTFYGYTF
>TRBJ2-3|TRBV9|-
CASSVEGHPRTDTQYF
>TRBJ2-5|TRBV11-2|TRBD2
CASSRGLAGAETQYF
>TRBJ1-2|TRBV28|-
CASSFGAAGRGYTF
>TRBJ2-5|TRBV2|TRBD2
CASSDRKGREATQYF
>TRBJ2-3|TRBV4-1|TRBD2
CASSRGTGGATDTQYF
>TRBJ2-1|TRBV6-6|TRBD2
CASSPTSGGAMSGNEQFF
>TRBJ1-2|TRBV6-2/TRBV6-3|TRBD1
CASSHRDRVHYGYTF
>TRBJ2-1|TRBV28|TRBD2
CASSFLAAPRNEQFF
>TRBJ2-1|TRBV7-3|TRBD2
CASSRTSGNNEQFF
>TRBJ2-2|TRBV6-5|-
CASSYDGAGELFF
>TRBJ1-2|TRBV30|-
CAWGQTDSPYGYTF
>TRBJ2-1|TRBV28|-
CASGIGGVGYNEQFF
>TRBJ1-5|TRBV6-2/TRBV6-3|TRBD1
CASSHGTEQHF
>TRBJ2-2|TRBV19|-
CASSNPQRGSNTGELFF
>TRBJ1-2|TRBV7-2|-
CASSRRAGTGDGYTF
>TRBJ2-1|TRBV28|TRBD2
CASRGRARYNEQFF
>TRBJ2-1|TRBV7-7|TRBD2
CASSTAGGGNEQFF
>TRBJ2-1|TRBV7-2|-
CASSLGGAFRGEQFF
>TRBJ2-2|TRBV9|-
CASSVGGGHTGELFF
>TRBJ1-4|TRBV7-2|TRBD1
CASSSHRGRGSNEKLFF
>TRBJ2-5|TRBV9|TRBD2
CASSVAGVAGGETQYF
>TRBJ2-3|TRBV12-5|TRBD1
CASGLTLRDRVTDTQYF
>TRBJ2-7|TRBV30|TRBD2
CAWSLSTSGGLRQYF
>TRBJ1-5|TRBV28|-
CASSEVSPNQPQHF
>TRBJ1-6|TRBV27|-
CASCAQGGGISPLHF
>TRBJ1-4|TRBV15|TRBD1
CATSTVDRINEKLFF
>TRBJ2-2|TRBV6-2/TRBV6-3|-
CASSYFRRDTGELFF
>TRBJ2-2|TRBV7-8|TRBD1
CASSYPENRGENTGELFF
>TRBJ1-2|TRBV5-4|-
CASSLRGLDGYTF
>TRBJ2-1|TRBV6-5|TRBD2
CASSYEAGGVNEQFF